Listed below are T cell receptor beta chains from one sample, sequenced in a study of blood T cell repertoires in COVID-19. The method was immunoSEQ multiplex PCR; TCRdb's version includes in-frame clones alone and lacks a portion of them. The sample carries around 14,000 clones, 75% to 90% recorded once. The sequenced sample was peripheral blood. The receptors were gathered from a human donor in a cohort sampled during active COVID-19. Both conserved end residues are part of each CDR3. The D gene is left open where the match is weak. Size is omitted from some rows. Given values are once, few, many or a class for expanded clones.

CDR3 DNA: TGTGCCAGCGGTAAGGGGACAGTCACAGATACGCAGTATTTT
CDR3 protein: CASGKGTVTDTQYF
D gene: TRBD1
J gene: TRBJ2-3
clone size: -
V gene: TRBV7-9

CDR3 DNA: TGTGCCACGGGACTAGCGGGGGGGCTTGGGCAGTTCTTC
CDR3 protein: CATGLAGGLGQFF
D gene: TRBD2
J gene: TRBJ2-1
clone size: -
V gene: TRBV6-5

CDR3 DNA: TGTGCCAGCTCACCTCGACAGGGGGGGAAAAGTGGTGAGCAGTACTTC
CDR3 protein: CASSPRQGGKSGEQYF
D gene: TRBD1
J gene: TRBJ2-7
clone size: -
V gene: TRBV18

CDR3 DNA: TGTGCCAGTCAGTTTGTTCCTCAGCCCCAGCATTTT
CDR3 protein: CASQFVPQPQHF
D gene: -
J gene: TRBJ1-5
clone size: once
V gene: TRBV12-3/TRBV12-4

CDR3 DNA: TGTGCCAGTAGTCCCCTGGGACAGAACAATCAGCCCCAGCATTTT
CDR3 protein: CASSPLGQNNQPQHF
D gene: TRBD1
J gene: TRBJ1-5
clone size: -
V gene: TRBV19

CDR3 DNA: TGTGCCTGGGGGGGACAGGGACAGACCCAGTACTTC
CDR3 protein: CAWGGQGQTQYF
D gene: TRBD1
J gene: TRBJ2-5
clone size: once
V gene: TRBV30

CDR3 DNA: TGTGCCAGCAGCCAAAACCCAGGGGGCACTGAAGCTTTCTTT
CDR3 protein: CASSQNPGGTEAFF
D gene: TRBD1
J gene: TRBJ1-1
clone size: -
V gene: TRBV3-1/TRBV3-2

CDR3 DNA: TGTGCCATAACAGGGGGCGCCTACACTGAAGCTTTCTTT
CDR3 protein: CAITGGAYTEAFF
D gene: TRBD1
J gene: TRBJ1-1
clone size: -
V gene: TRBV10-3

CDR3 DNA: TGTGCCAGCAGCTTGGCAAGCGGGAGGACAGATACGCAGTATTTT
CDR3 protein: CASSLASGRTDTQYF
D gene: TRBD2
J gene: TRBJ2-3
clone size: -
V gene: TRBV5-4

CDR3 DNA: TGTGCCAGCAGGCAGGCTAACACTGAAGCTTTCTTT
CDR3 protein: CASRQANTEAFF
D gene: -
J gene: TRBJ1-1
clone size: -
V gene: TRBV2